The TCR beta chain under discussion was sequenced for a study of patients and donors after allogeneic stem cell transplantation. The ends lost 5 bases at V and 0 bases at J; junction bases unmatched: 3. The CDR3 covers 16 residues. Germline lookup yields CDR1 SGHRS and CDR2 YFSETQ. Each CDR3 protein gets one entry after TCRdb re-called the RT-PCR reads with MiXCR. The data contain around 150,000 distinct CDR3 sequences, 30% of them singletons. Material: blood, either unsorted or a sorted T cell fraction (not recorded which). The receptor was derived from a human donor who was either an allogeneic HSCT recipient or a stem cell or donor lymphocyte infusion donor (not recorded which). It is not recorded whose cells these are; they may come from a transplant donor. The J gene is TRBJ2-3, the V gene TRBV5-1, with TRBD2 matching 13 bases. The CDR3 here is CASRGLAGTSTDTQYF. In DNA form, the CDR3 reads TGCGCCAGCAGGGGACTAGCGGGAACTAGCACAGATACGCAGTATTTT.